The 18 T cell receptor beta chains reported below all come from one sample, sequenced in a study of blood T cell repertoires in COVID-19. The assay was immunoSEQ multiplex PCR, and TCRdb's table has in-frame clones only and misses some. The sample records 75,000 to 90,000 clones, around four fifths being singletons. What was sequenced was peripheral blood. The receptors stem from an elderly man with active or convalescent COVID-19.

The chain uses TRBV18 and TRBJ2-1; D possibly corresponds to TRBD1 (6 bases). V shed 3 bases and J shed 1 base, with 10 bases lying between them. Germline V gene sequence: CDR1 KGHSH, CDR2 LQKENI. This CDR3 spans 15 amino acids. The DNA of the CDR3 is TGTGCCAGCTCACCCCAGGGGAAGTCCTACAATGAGCAGTTCTTC. This codes for CASSPQGKSYNEQFF. Full variable domain (remainder filled in from reference TRBV18 and TRBJ2-1): NAGVMQNPRHLVRRRGQEARLRCSPMKGHSHVYWYRQLPEEGLKFMVYLQKENIIDESGMPKERFSAEFPKEGPSILRIQQVVRGDSAAYFCASSPQGKSYNEQFFGPGTRLTVL.

The CDR3, as DNA: TGTGCCACCAGTGATTTTAGGGGGCCGGGCACCGGGGAGCTGTTTTTT. Its protein is CATSDFRGPGTGELFF. J is TRBJ2-2 and V is TRBV24-1; TRBD1 agrees at 7 bases. Germline trimming cut 1 base from V and 4 bases from J; bases unmatched to any gene: 5. The CDR3 extends over 16 amino acids. Per germline, CDR1 KGHDR and CDR2 SFDVKD.

This rearrangement joins TRBV7-2 to TRBJ1-2, with a possible D match to TRBD1 (5 bases). CDR1 is SGHTA, CDR2 FQGNSA, per germline. The V gene lost 5 bases and the J gene lost 10 bases, with 17 bases spanning the gap. This CDR3 is built from 13 residues. The DNA of the CDR3 is TGTGCCAGCAGCCGGGAGGTCAGGGCGGCCTACACCTTC. Protein sequence: CASSREVRAAYTF.

The chain joins TRBV28 to TRBJ1-2; 7 bases are a match to TRBD1. Trimming took 4 bases from V and 5 from J; bases not matched to a gene: 13. Per germline, CDR1 MDHEN and CDR2 SYDVKM. The CDR3 has 16 residues. The DNA for the CDR3 is TGTGCCAGCAGTTCCCACAGGGGATTCGGCTTTTATGGCTACACCTTC. It yields the protein CASSSHRGFGFYGYTF.

This clone came up once. The chain recombines TRBV6-5 with TRBJ1-2; TRBD1 matches at 8 bases. Germline values: CDR1 MNHEY, CDR2 SVGAGI. With V trimmed by 5 bases and J by 7 bases, 6 bases remained unmatched. The CDR3 has 13 amino acids. CDR3 protein: CASSQGAVGGYTF. Written as DNA, the CDR3 is TGTGCCAGCAGTCAGGGGGCGGTTGGTGGCTACACCTTC.

The genes are TRBV11-3 and TRBJ2-1; the match to TRBD2 covers 7 bases. The CDR3 loop spans 15 amino acids. Trimming removed 5 bases from V and 5 bases from J; junction bases left unmatched: 9. CDR1 is SGHNT and CDR2 is YENEEA in the germline V gene. CDR3 protein: CASSPGSGENNEQFF. Written as DNA, the CDR3 is TGTGCCAGCAGCCCAGGCAGCGGGGAGAACAATGAGCAGTTCTTC.

This clone was picked up a small number of times. This chain joins TRBV6-1 and TRBJ1-5; D is possibly TRBD1 (5 bases). The CDR3 contains 17 residues. The V and J ends lost 0 bases and 0 bases respectively, with 12 bases between them. Germline loops: CDR1 MNHNS, CDR2 SASEGT. The CDR3 reads CASSEAKTAFSNQPQHF. The CDR3 nucleotides are TGTGCCAGCAGTGAAGCGAAGACAGCCTTTAGCAATCAGCCCCAGCATTTT.

The genes are TRBV28 and TRBJ1-6; TRBD1 matches at 7 bases. CDR3 length equals 15 residues. Losses at the gene ends were 3 bases for V and 5 bases for J; bases not matched to a gene: 4. Germline lookup yields CDR1 MDHEN and CDR2 SYDVKM. In DNA, the CDR3 is TGTGCCAGCAGTTTGGAGACAGGGAATAATTCACCCCTCCACTTT. It translates to CASSLETGNNSPLHF.

The chain employs TRBV7-6 and TRBJ1-4, with a weak D call TRBD1 (5 bases). Germline assignment: CDR1 SGHVS and CDR2 FNYEAQ. The CDR3 spans 16 residues. V lost 0 bases and J 7 bases, leaving 15 bases between the germline ends. The CDR3 protein is CASSLAPQDIGEKLFF. DNA for the CDR3: TGTGCCAGCAGCTTAGCACCACAGGATATAGGTGAAAAACTGTTTTTT.

The chain combines TRBV9 with TRBJ1-3; D gene unclear. Germline V gene sequence: CDR1 SGDLS, CDR2 YYNGEE. The CDR3 totals 13 residues. The V gene lost 3 bases and the J gene lost 4 bases, with 8 bases spanning the gap. The CDR3 nucleotides are TGTGCCAGCAGCGGGCCTTACGGAAACACCATATATTTT. It specifies CASSGPYGNTIYF.

The chain combines TRBV5-5 with TRBJ1-2; D gene unclear. Germline V lookup: CDR1 SGHKS, CDR2 YYEKEE (reference sequence). V lost 4 bases to trimming and J lost 0 bases, with 13 bases between them. CDR3 length: 15 residues. The CDR3 bases are TGTGCCAGCAGCCAACAGCTCTTCGCTAACTATGGCTACACCTTC. Protein product: CASSQQLFANYGYTF.

This clone was counted only a few times. The chain carries TRBV7-8 and TRBJ1-3; D gene unclear. Looked up from germline, CDR1 is SGHVS and CDR2 is FQNEAQ. Trimming shortened V by 5 bases and J by 3 bases, and 14 bases separated the two germline ends. The CDR3 is 15 residues long. In nucleotides, the CDR3 is TGTGCCAGCAGCCCTGGAGCGACCCGTGGAAACACCATATATTTT. Its protein is CASSPGATRGNTIYF.

This clone occurred once. The J gene is TRBJ1-2, the V gene TRBV4-1; 8 nucleotides match TRBD1. Unmatched junction bases numbered 6, after V lost 2 bases and J lost 4 bases. The V gene's germline CDR1 is MGHRA and CDR2 YSYEKL. This CDR3 is built from 15 residues. CDR3 coding DNA: TGCGCCAGCAGCCAACCTCAGGGGGCGACCTATGGCTACACCTTC. As protein: CASSQPQGATYGYTF.

This rearrangement joins TRBV5-8 to TRBJ2-3; 8 positions match TRBD1. This CDR3 comprises 16 residues. Germline CDR1 SGHTS, CDR2 YDEGEE. The trim removed 1 base at V and 3 bases at J, leaving 7 bases unmatched. The CDR3 nucleotides read TGTGCCAGCAGCTTGTACGGCAGGGGGCAAACAGATACGCAGTATTTT. As protein: CASSLYGRGQTDTQYF.

The chain couples TRBV12-3 or TRBV12-4 to TRBJ1-1; D is possibly TRBD1 (5 bases). The V end was cut by 4 bases, the J end by 5 bases, with 11 bases between. The CDR3 extends over 13 amino acids. The chain's CDR3 is CASSSTRGTEAFF. The DNA for the CDR3 is TGTGCCAGCAGTTCTACCCGGGGGACTGAAGCTTTCTTT.

The V gene is TRBV3-1 (or the pseudogene TRBV3-2), the J gene TRBJ1-5; 8 positions match TRBD1. V lost 1 base to trimming and J lost 0 bases; unmatched junction nucleotides: 5. This CDR3 contains 17 residues. CDR1 and CDR2 from the germline V gene are LGHDT and YNNKEL (reference sequence). The CDR3 loop reads CASSQAGTGGSNQPQHF. As DNA, the CDR3 is TGTGCCAGCAGCCAAGCCGGTACAGGGGGTAGCAATCAGCCCCAGCATTTT.

This clone was detected once. This rearrangement joins TRBV4-1 to TRBJ2-6, with 8 bases that match TRBD1. After removal of 1 base from V and 2 bases from J, the junction contained 4 bases not matched to a gene. This CDR3 is built from 17 residues. Germline V gives CDR1 MGHRA, CDR2 YSYEKL. The CDR3, as DNA: TGCGCCAGCAGCCAAGGGACAGGGCACACTGGGGCCAACGTCCTGACTTTC. This codes for CASSQGTGHTGANVLTF.

The genes are TRBV7-9 and TRBJ2-5; D is uncertain. The CDR3 runs to 14 residues. Germline-derived CDR1 and CDR2 are SEHNR and FQNEAQ (reference sequence). V lost 5 bases and J lost 0, with 10 bases in between. The CDR3 sequence: CASSRSGDQETQYF. The CDR3 DNA reads as TGTGCCAGCAGCCGCTCTGGAGACCAAGAGACCCAGTACTTC.